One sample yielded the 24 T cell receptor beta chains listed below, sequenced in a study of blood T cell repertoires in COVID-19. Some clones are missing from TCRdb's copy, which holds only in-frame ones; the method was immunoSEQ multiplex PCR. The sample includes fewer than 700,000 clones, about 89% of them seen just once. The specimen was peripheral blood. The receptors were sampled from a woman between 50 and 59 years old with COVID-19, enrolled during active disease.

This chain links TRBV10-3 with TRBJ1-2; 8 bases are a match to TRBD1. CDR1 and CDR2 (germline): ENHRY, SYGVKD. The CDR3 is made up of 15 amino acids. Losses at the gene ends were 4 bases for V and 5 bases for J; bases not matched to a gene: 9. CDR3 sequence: CAISGTGGELYGYTF. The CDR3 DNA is TGTGCCATCAGTGGTACAGGGGGTGAACTTTATGGCTACACCTTC.

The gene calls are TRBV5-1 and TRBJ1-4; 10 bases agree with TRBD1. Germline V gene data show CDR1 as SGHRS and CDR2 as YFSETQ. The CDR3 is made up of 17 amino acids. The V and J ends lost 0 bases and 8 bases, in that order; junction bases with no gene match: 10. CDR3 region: CASSLDGTGASDEKLFF. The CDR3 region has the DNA TGCGCCAGCAGCTTGGACGGGACAGGGGCTTCGGACGAAAAACTGTTTTTT. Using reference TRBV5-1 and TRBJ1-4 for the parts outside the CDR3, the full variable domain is KAGVTQTPRYLIKTRGQQVTLSCSPISGHRSVSWYQQTPGQGLQFLFEYFSETQRNKGNFPGRFSGRQFSNSRSEMNVSTLELGDSALYLCASSLDGTGASDEKLFFGSGTQLSVL.

The CDR3 here is CASSFKGRGYEKLFF. DNA of the CDR3: TGTGCCAGCAGTTTTAAAGGGAGAGGCTACGAAAAACTGTTTTTT. The V and J genes are TRBV27 and TRBJ1-4; unclear D gene. This CDR3 is 15 amino acids long. Germline V gives CDR1 MNHEY, CDR2 SMNVEV (reference sequence). V shed 3 bases and J shed 8 bases, with 16 bases lying between them. Full variable domain (missing parts from reference TRBV27 and TRBJ1-4): EAQVTQNPRYLITVTGKKLTVTCSQNMNHEYMSWYRQDPGLGLRQIYYSMNVEVTDKGDVPEGYKVSRKEKRNFPLILESPSPNQTSLYFCASSFKGRGYEKLFFGSGTQLSVL.

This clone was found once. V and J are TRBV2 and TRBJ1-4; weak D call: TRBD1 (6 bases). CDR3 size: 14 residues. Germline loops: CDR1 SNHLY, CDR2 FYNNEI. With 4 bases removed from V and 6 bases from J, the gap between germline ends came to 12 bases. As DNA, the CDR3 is TGTGCCAGCAGTGGCCCGGGACAATATGAAAAACTGTTTTTT. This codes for CASSGPGQYEKLFF.

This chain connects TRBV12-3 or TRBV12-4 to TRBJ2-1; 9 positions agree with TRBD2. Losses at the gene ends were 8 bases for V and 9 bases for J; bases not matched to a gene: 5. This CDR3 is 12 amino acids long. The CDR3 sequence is CASGGGAVEQFF. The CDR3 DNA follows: TGTGCCAGCGGCGGGGGGGCCGTTGAGCAGTTCTTC.

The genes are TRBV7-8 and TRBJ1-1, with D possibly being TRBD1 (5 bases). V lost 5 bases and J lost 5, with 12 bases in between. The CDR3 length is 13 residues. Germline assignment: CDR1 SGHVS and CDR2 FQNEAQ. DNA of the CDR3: TGTGCCAGCAGCCCCGGAGGGGAAACTGAAGCTTTCTTT. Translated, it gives CASSPGGETEAFF.

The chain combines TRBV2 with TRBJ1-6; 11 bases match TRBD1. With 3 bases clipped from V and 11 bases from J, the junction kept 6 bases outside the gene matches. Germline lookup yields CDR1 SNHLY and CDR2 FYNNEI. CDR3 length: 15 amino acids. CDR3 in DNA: TGTGCCAGCAGTGACTCCGGACAGGGGGCCACACCCCTCCACTTT. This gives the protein CASSDSGQGATPLHF.

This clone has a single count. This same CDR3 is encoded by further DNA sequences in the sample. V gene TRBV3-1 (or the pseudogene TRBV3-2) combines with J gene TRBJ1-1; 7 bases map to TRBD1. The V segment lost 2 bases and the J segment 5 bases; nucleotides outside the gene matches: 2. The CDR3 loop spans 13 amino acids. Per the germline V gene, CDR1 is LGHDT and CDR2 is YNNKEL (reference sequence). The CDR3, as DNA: TGTGCCAGCAGCCAAACAGGGGATACTGAAGCTTTCTTT. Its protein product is CASSQTGDTEAFF.

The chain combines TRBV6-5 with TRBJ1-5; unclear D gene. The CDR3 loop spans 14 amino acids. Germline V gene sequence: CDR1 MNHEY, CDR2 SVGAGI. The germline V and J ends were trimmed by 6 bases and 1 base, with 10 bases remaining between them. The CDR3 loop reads CASSTQFSNQPQHF. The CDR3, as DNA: TGTGCCAGCAGCACACAGTTCAGCAATCAGCCCCAGCATTTT.

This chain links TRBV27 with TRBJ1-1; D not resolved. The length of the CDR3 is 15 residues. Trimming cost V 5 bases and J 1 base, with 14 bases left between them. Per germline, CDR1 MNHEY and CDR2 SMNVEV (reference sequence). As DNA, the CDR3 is TGTGCCAGCAGTCCCGGACCAGGAGGGAACACTGAAGCTTTCTTT. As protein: CASSPGPGGNTEAFF.

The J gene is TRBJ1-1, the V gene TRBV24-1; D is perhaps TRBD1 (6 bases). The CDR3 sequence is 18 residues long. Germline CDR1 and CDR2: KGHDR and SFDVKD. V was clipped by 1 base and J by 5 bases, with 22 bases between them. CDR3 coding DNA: TGTGCCACCAGTGATTTTAGCTCGGGTGTTGGACAGATAACTGAAGCTTTCTTT. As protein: CATSDFSSGVGQITEAFF.

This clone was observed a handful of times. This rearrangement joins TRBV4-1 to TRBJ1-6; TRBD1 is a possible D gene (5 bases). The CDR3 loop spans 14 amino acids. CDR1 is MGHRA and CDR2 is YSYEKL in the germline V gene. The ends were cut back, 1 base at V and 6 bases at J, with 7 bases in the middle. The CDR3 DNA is TGCGCCAGCAGCCAAGGACAGATTAATTCACCCCTCCACTTT. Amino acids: CASSQGQINSPLHF.

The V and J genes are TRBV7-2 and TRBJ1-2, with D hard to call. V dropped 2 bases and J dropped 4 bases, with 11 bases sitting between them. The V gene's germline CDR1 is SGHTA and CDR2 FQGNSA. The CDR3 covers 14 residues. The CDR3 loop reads CASSLSTAIYGYTF. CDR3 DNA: TGTGCCAGCAGCTTAAGCACAGCTATCTATGGCTACACCTTC.

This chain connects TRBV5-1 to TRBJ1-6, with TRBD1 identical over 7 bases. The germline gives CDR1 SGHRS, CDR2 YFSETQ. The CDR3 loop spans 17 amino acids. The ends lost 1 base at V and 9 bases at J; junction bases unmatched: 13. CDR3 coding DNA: TGCGCCAGCAGCTTGCGAGACAGGGCAGGATCGGGTTCACCCCTCCACTTT. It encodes CASSLRDRAGSGSPLHF.

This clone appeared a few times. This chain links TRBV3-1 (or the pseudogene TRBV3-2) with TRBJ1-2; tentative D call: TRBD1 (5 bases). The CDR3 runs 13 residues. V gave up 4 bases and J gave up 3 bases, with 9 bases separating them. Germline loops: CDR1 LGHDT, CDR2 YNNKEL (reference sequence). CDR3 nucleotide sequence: TGTGCCAGCAGCCTATCGACAGACTATGGCTACACCTTC. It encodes CASSLSTDYGYTF.

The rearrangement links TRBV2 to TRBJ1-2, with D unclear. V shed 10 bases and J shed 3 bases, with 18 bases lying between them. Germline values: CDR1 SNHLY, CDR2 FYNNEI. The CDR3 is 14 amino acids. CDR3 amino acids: CATLKGGSDYGYTF. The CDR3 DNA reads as TGTGCCACCCTTAAAGGCGGGAGCGACTATGGCTACACCTTC.

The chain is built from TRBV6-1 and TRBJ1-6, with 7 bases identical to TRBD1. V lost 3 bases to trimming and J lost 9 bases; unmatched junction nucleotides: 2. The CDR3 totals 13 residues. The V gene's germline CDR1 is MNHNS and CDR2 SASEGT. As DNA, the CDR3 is TGTGCCAGCAGTGAGCAGGGGGGTTCACCCCTCCACTTT. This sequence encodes CASSEQGGSPLHF.

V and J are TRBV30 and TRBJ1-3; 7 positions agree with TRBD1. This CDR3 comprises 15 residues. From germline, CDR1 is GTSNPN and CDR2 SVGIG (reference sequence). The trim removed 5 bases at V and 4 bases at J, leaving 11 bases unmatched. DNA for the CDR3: TGTGCCTGGGGGGACAGATTAACGGGGGGAAACACCATATATTTT. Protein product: CAWGDRLTGGNTIYF.

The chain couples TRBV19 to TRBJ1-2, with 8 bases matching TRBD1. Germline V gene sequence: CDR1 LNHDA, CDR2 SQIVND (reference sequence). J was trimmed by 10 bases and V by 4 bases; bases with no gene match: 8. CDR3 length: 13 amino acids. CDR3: CASSKIQGDLYTF. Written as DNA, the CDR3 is TGTGCCAGTAGTAAGATACAGGGGGACCTCTACACCTTC.

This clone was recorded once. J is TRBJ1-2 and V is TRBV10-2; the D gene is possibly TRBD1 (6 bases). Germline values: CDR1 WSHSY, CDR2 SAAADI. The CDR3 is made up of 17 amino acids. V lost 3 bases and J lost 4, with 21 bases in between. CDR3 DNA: TGCGCCAGCAGTGATATGTCGGTCGTGGGGGGGGCCTATGGCTACACCTTC. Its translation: CASSDMSVVGGAYGYTF.

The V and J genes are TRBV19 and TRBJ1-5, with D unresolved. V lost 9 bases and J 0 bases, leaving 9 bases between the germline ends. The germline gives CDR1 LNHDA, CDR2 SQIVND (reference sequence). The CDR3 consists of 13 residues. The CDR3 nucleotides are TGTGCCAGCGCCCCCAGTAGCAATCAGCCCCAGCATTTT. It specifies CASAPSSNQPQHF.

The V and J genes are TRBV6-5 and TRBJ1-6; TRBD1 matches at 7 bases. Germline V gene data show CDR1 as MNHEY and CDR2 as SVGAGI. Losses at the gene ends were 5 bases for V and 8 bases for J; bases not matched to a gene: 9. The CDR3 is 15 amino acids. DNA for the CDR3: TGTGCCAGCAGTCGACAGGGCAATGGGCATTCACCCCTCCACTTT. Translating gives CASSRQGNGHSPLHF.

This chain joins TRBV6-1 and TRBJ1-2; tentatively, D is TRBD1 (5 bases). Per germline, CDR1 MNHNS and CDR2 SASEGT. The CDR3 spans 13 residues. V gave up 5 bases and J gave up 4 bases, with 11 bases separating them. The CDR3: CASSPDTPYGYTF. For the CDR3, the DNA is TGTGCCAGCAGTCCGGACACTCCCTATGGCTACACCTTC.

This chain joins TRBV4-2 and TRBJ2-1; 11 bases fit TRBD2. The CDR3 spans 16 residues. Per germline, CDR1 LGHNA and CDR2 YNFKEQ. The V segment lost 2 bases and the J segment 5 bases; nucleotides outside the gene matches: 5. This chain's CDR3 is CASSQNSGGADNEQFF. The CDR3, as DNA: TGTGCCAGCAGCCAAAATAGCGGGGGGGCGGACAATGAGCAGTTCTTC.